A single T cell receptor (beta chain) is shown here with its context. What it binds is unknown. The primer mix had 60 Vbeta and 13 Jbeta primers. TCRdb keeps only in-frame clones here, not all; method: immunoSEQ multiplex PCR. The table lists 160,000 or so clones, around 90% of them singletons. The data stem from a study of cytomegalovirus exposure and HLA in healthy donors. Whole-study findings and limits: Presence/absence analyses assumed roughly uniform sequencing depth across donors, which may not hold. Using a false discovery rate of 0.05, a later analysis showed that 16,951 TCR beta sequences were associated with HLA alleles. TCR beta V- and J-gene trimming was later associated with a missense DCLRE1C variant.

The sequenced sample consisted of PBMCs. The receptor comes from a woman aged 25 to 39 in good health and CMV-seronegative.

The CDR3 sequence is CSVTKAGASETQYF. CDR3 DNA: TGCAGCGTTACGAAAGCGGGAGCTTCGGAGACCCAGTACTTC. This chain links TRBV29-1 with TRBJ2-5, with TRBD2 identical over 8 bases. In germline, CDR1 is SQVTM, CDR2 ANQGSEA. This CDR3 spans 14 amino acids. With V trimmed by 5 bases and J by 5 bases, 10 bases remained unmatched. The full variable domain, in which reference TRBV29-1 and TRBJ2-5 provide the parts outside the CDR3, is SAVISQKPSRDICQRGTSLTIQCQVDSQVTMMFWYRQQPGQSLTLIATANQGSEATYESGFVIDKFPISRPNLTFSTLTVSNMSPEDSSIYLCSVTKAGASETQYFGPGTRLLVL.